This TCR beta chain was identified during a study of blood T cell repertoires in COVID-19. Germline V lookup: CDR1 LNHDA, CDR2 SQIVND (reference sequence). Trimming at V came to 5 bases and at J to 10 bases, leaving 5 bases not matched to a gene. This CDR3 region has 14 residues. This table comes from immunoSEQ multiplex PCR, and its TCRdb copy is limited to in-frame clones, with some not included. The profile shows almost 300,000 clones, approximately 86% of them singletons. The TCR originated in a man aged 65-85 years with acute or convalescent COVID-19. The chain carries TRBV19 and TRBJ2-1, with TRBD2 matching 13 bases. Sequenced: peripheral blood. Here the CDR3 DNA reads TGTGCCAGTAGTGTAGGACTAGCGGGAGTAGAGCAGTTCTTC. Protein product: CASSVGLAGVEQFF.